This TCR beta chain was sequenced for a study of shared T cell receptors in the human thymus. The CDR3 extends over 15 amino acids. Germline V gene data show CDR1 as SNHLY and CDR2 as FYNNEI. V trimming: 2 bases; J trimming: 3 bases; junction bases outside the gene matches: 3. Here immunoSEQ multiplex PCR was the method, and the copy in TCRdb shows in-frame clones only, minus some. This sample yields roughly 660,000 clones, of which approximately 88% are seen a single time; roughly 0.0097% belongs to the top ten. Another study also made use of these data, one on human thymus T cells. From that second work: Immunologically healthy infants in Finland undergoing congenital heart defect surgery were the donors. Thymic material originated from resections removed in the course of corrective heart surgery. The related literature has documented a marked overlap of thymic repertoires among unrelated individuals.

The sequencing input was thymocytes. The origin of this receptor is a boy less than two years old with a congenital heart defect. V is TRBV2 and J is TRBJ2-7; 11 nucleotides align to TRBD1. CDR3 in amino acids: CASSERDRGDYEQYF. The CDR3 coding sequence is TGTGCCAGCAGTGAACGGGACAGGGGGGACTACGAGCAGTACTTC.